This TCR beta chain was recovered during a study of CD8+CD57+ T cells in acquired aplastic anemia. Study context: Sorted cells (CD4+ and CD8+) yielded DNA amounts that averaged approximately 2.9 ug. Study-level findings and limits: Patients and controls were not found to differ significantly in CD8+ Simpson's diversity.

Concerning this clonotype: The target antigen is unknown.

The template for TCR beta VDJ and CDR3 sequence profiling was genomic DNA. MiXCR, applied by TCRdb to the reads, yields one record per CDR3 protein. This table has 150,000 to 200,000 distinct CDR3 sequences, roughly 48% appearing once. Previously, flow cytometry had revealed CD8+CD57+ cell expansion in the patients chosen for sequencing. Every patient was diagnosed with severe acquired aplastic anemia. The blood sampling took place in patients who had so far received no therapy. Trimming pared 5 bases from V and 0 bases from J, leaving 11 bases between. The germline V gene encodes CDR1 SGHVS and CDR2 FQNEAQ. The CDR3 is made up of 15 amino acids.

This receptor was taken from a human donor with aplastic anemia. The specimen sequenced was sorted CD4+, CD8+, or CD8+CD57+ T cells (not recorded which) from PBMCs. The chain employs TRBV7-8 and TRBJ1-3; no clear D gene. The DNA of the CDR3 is TGTGCCAGCAGCCCGTTGTCCGGCTCTGGAAACACCATATATTTT. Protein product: CASSPLSGSGNTIYF.